This is a list of T cell receptor beta chains from one sample in a study of liver allograft versus peripheral blood T cells. TCRdb re-called the reads through MiXCR, storing one row per CDR3 protein. The top ten clones hold over 4% of a sample with about 8,400 distinct CDR3 sequences, 17% of them seen once. The receptor source for this set is a human patient who had a liver transplant. Some T cells may be provided by the graft donor. Each CDR3 is given with its conserved first and last residue. The D gene is left open where the match is weak. Some rows have no size entry. The others give once, few or many, or a class for an expanded clone.

size: medium-sized; length: 15; J: TRBJ1-4; V: TRBV6-6; D: NA; DNA: TGTGCCAGCAGTTACAGGGGCAGGGGAAATGAAAAACTGTTTTTT; CDR3: CASSYRGRGNEKLFF
size: once; length: 15; J: TRBJ2-5; V: TRBV5-5; D: TRBD1; DNA: TGTGCCAGCAGCTTCTACCGGGACAGAAAAGAGACCCAGTACTTC; CDR3: CASSFYRDRKETQYF
size: many; length: 14; J: TRBJ2-7; V: TRBV24-1; D: TRBD1; DNA: TGTGCCACCAGTGAAACCGGGACAGGGAACGAGCAGTACTTC; CDR3: CATSETGTGNEQYF
size: medium-sized; length: 15; J: TRBJ1-2; V: TRBV18; D: NA; DNA: TGTGCCAGCTCACCAGACCTCACAGGGATCTATGGCTACACCTTC; CDR3: CASSPDLTGIYGYTF
size: NA; length: 15; J: TRBJ2-3; V: TRBV12-3/TRBV12-4; D: NA; DNA: TGTGCCAGCAGTTTATATCGGGGGAGCACAGATACGCAGTATTTT; CDR3: CASSLYRGSTDTQYF
size: medium-sized; length: 16; J: TRBJ1-2; V: TRBV20-1; D: NA; DNA: TGCAGTGCTAGAGACCTAGGACGCAAAGCTAACTATGGCTACACCTTC; CDR3: CSARDLGRKANYGYTF
size: many; length: 21; J: TRBJ2-6; V: TRBV10-3; D: NA; DNA: TGTGCCATCAGTCCCTACCAGGGAATACAGGGTTATAGCTCTGGGGCCAACGTCCTGACTTTC; CDR3: CAISPYQGIQGYSSGANVLTF
size: NA; length: 13; J: TRBJ2-7; V: TRBV20-1; D: NA; DNA: TGCAGTGCTAGAGATGGGCTTTCCTACGAGCAGTACTTC; CDR3: CSARDGLSYEQYF
size: medium-sized; length: 16; J: TRBJ1-4; V: TRBV18; D: TRBD1; DNA: TGTGCCAGCTCACCACGGTCGGGACAGAGAAATGAAAAACTGTTTTTT; CDR3: CASSPRSGQRNEKLFF
size: NA; length: 15; J: TRBJ1-6; V: TRBV19; D: TRBD1; DNA: TGTGCCAGTAGTTTCGGACAGGGTGAGAATTCACCCCTCCACTTT; CDR3: CASSFGQGENSPLHF
size: medium-sized; length: 11; J: TRBJ1-2; V: TRBV6-5; D: NA; DNA: TGTGCCAGCAAAGGATTCTATGGCTACACCTTC; CDR3: CASKGFYGYTF
size: medium-sized; length: 11; J: TRBJ2-1; V: TRBV6-1; D: NA; DNA: TGTGCCAGCAGTGAAGCAAATGAGCAGTTCTTC; CDR3: CASSEANEQFF
size: NA; length: 16; J: TRBJ2-2; V: TRBV28; D: NA; DNA: TGTGCCAGCAGACCCCGGAGGCAACTAGATACCGGGGAGCTGTTTTTT; CDR3: CASRPRRQLDTGELFF
size: NA; length: 16; J: TRBJ1-1; V: TRBV7-9; D: NA; DNA: TGTGCCAGCAGCTTAGTTTTAGGGGACGATCGTACTGAAGCTTTCTTT; CDR3: CASSLVLGDDRTEAFF
size: many; length: 14; J: TRBJ1-6; V: TRBV5-5; D: NA; DNA: TGTGCCAGCAGCCCGACGGTTAATAATTCACCCCTCCACTTT; CDR3: CASSPTVNNSPLHF
size: few; length: 15; J: TRBJ2-3; V: TRBV20-1; D: NA; DNA: TGCAGTGCCCTGCCCTTAACGGGAAGCACAGATACGCAGTATTTT; CDR3: CSALPLTGSTDTQYF
size: many; length: 14; J: TRBJ2-7; V: TRBV19; D: NA; DNA: TGTGCCAGTAGTACCCTCGGGCGCGGGTACGAGCAGTACTTC; CDR3: CASSTLGRGYEQYF
size: medium-sized; length: 15; J: TRBJ2-1; V: TRBV19; D: NA; DNA: TGTGCCAGTAGTATAGGGCTCCTTCGGAACAATGAGCAGTTCTTC; CDR3: CASSIGLLRNNEQFF
size: many; length: 16; J: TRBJ1-4; V: TRBV3-1; D: TRBD1; DNA: TGTGCCAGCAGCCAAGGGGCGACAGGGGGGGGTGAAAAACTGTTTTTT; CDR3: CASSQGATGGGEKLFF
size: many; length: 14; J: TRBJ1-2; V: TRBV14; D: NA; DNA: TGTGCCAGCAGCCAAGATAGACAGAACTATGGCTACACCTTC; CDR3: CASSQDRQNYGYTF
size: NA; length: 15; J: TRBJ2-2; V: TRBV25-1; D: TRBD1; DNA: TGTGCCAGCAGTGTCACTACAGGGGGCACCGGGGAGCTGTTTTTT; CDR3: CASSVTTGGTGELFF
size: medium-sized; length: 14; J: TRBJ2-5; V: TRBV18; D: NA; DNA: TGTGCCAGCTCACCACCCCTAAACCAAGAGACCCAGTACTTC; CDR3: CASSPPLNQETQYF
size: medium-sized; length: 17; J: TRBJ1-4; V: TRBV6-6; D: NA; DNA: TGTGCCAGCAGTCTTAAGGGGTCCCTGGCAGCTAATGAAAAACTGTTTTTT; CDR3: CASSLKGSLAANEKLFF
size: few; length: 14; J: TRBJ1-5; V: TRBV10-2; D: NA; DNA: TGCGCCAGCAGTGAGTCAGGGACGAGTCAGCCCCAGCATTTT; CDR3: CASSESGTSQPQHF
size: many; length: 16; J: TRBJ2-6; V: TRBV7-9; D: NA; DNA: TGTGCCAGCGGACGGGGCAGCAACTCTGGGGCCAACGTCCTGACTTTC; CDR3: CASGRGSNSGANVLTF
size: few; length: 14; J: TRBJ1-4; V: TRBV20-1; D: NA; DNA: TGCAGTGCTAGAGATCCCACCACTAATGAAAAACTGTTTTTT; CDR3: CSARDPTTNEKLFF
size: medium-sized; length: 15; J: TRBJ1-2; V: TRBV24-1; D: NA; DNA: TGTGCCACCAGTGACTCCGGCCCAGGGGTCTATGGCTACACCTTC; CDR3: CATSDSGPGVYGYTF
size: medium-sized; length: 12; J: TRBJ1-5; V: TRBV19; D: NA; DNA: TGTGCCAGTAGCCGCTGGGATCAGCCCCAGCATTTT; CDR3: CASSRWDQPQHF
size: many; length: 15; J: TRBJ2-3; V: TRBV6-5; D: NA; DNA: TGTGCCAGCAGTTACATCGGGTTAGGGGCAGATACGCAGTATTTT; CDR3: CASSYIGLGADTQYF
size: many; length: 15; J: TRBJ2-6; V: TRBV19; D: NA; DNA: TGTGCCAGTAGTATAGGGAACTCTGGGGCCAACGTCCTGACTTTC; CDR3: CASSIGNSGANVLTF
size: NA; length: 15; J: TRBJ2-7; V: TRBV2; D: TRBD1; DNA: TGTGCCAGCAGTGATGTTTCGGGACAGTCAGACGAGCAGTACTTC; CDR3: CASSDVSGQSDEQYF
size: medium-sized; length: 14; J: TRBJ2-3; V: TRBV7-2; D: NA; DNA: TGTGCCAGCAGCTTGGGGGGGGGCGTGGATACGCAGTATTTT; CDR3: CASSLGGGVDTQYF
size: NA; length: 17; J: TRBJ1-6; V: TRBV19; D: NA; DNA: TGTGCCAGTAGTGCTACAGGACGGGGTGCCGATAATTCACCCCTCCACTTT; CDR3: CASSATGRGADNSPLHF
size: medium-sized; length: 13; J: TRBJ1-2; V: TRBV18; D: NA; DNA: TGTGCCAGCTCCCCTCTGAGAGGGGCTAGCTACACCTTC; CDR3: CASSPLRGASYTF
size: medium-sized; length: 14; J: TRBJ2-7; V: TRBV28; D: NA; DNA: TGTGCCAGCAGTTTATCTCCAGGGTCGTACGAGCAGTACTTC; CDR3: CASSLSPGSYEQYF
size: medium-sized; length: 14; J: TRBJ1-5; V: TRBV19; D: NA; DNA: TGTGCCAGTAGTTACCGACAACGGTGGCAGCCCCAGCATTTT; CDR3: CASSYRQRWQPQHF
size: many; length: 15; J: TRBJ1-2; V: TRBV5-5; D: TRBD1; DNA: TGTGCCAGCAGCTTATCCGGGACAGGGGTATATGGCTACACCTTC; CDR3: CASSLSGTGVYGYTF
size: few; length: 15; J: TRBJ2-7; V: TRBV30; D: NA; DNA: TGTGCCTGGAGTGTAGGTCCCGCTGACACCTACGAGCAGTACTTC; CDR3: CAWSVGPADTYEQYF
size: few; length: 17; J: TRBJ2-6; V: TRBV5-1; D: NA; DNA: TGCGCCAGCAGCTTGGAACCGTTTAGCTCTGGGGCCAACGTCCTGACTTTC; CDR3: CASSLEPFSSGANVLTF
size: once; length: 13; J: TRBJ1-1; V: TRBV20-1; D: TRBD1; DNA: TGCAGTGCGGCGGGACAGGGGATCCCCAGAGCTTTCTTT; CDR3: CSAAGQGIPRAFF
size: medium-sized; length: 16; J: TRBJ2-2; V: TRBV7-9; D: NA; DNA: TGTGCCAGCAGCCCTCGACGGGGACACAACACCGGGGAGCTGTTTTTT; CDR3: CASSPRRGHNTGELFF
size: medium-sized; length: 14; J: TRBJ1-5; V: TRBV5-6; D: TRBD1; DNA: TGTGCCAGCAGCTATGGACAGGGCAATCAGCCCCAGCATTTT; CDR3: CASSYGQGNQPQHF
size: medium-sized; length: 15; J: TRBJ2-1; V: TRBV18; D: TRBD1; DNA: TGTGCCAGCTCGCGGGGACAGGATAACGATATTGAGCAGTTCTTC; CDR3: CASSRGQDNDIEQFF
size: medium-sized; length: 17; J: TRBJ2-6; V: TRBV10-3; D: NA; DNA: TGTGCCATCACCCGGGGGACTCCCGACTCTGGGGCCAACGTCCTGACTTTC; CDR3: CAITRGTPDSGANVLTF
size: medium-sized; length: 15; J: TRBJ1-3; V: TRBV6-5; D: TRBD1; DNA: TGTGCCAGCAGCCTAGACAGGGGAAGTGGAAACACCATATATTTT; CDR3: CASSLDRGSGNTIYF
size: medium-sized; length: 12; J: TRBJ2-2; V: TRBV19; D: NA; DNA: TGTGCCAGTAGGCGGGACACCGGGGAGCTGTTTTTT; CDR3: CASRRDTGELFF
size: many; length: 16; J: TRBJ2-3; V: TRBV7-3; D: TRBD2; DNA: TGTGCCAGCAGCCCCAGGGGACTAGCGGGAGGAAATACGCAGTATTTT; CDR3: CASSPRGLAGGNTQYF
size: medium-sized; length: 17; J: TRBJ1-5; V: TRBV28; D: TRBD1; DNA: TGTGCCAGCAGGCTGCGATACAGGGGAGTTCGCAATCAGCCCCAGCATTTT; CDR3: CASRLRYRGVRNQPQHF
size: NA; length: 16; J: TRBJ2-1; V: TRBV6-2/TRBV6-3; D: TRBD2; DNA: TGTGCCAGCAGCCACCCGCTGACTAGCGGGAGATATGAGCAGTTCTTC; CDR3: CASSHPLTSGRYEQFF
size: many; length: 15; J: TRBJ2-1; V: TRBV9; D: TRBD2; DNA: TGTGCCAGCAGCGCAAGCGGGAGCGGGTACAATGAGCAGTTCTTC; CDR3: CASSASGSGYNEQFF
size: medium-sized; length: 15; J: TRBJ2-1; V: TRBV18; D: TRBD2; DNA: TGTGCCAGCTCACCCCCTAGCGGATCCTACAATGAGCAGTTCTTC; CDR3: CASSPPSGSYNEQFF
size: NA; length: 12; J: TRBJ2-5; V: TRBV4-1; D: NA; DNA: TGCGCCAGCAGCATGACAGAGGAGACCCAGTACTTC; CDR3: CASSMTEETQYF
size: medium-sized; length: 13; J: TRBJ1-2; V: TRBV6-6; D: TRBD1; DNA: TGTGCCAGCAGTTACCGGGGACAGTTGGGCTACACCTTC; CDR3: CASSYRGQLGYTF
size: NA; length: 13; J: TRBJ1-1; V: TRBV28; D: TRBD1; DNA: TGTGCCAGCAGCCCTTTGGGGACAGGTATGGCTTTCTTT; CDR3: CASSPLGTGMAFF
size: few; length: 13; J: TRBJ2-5; V: TRBV28; D: NA; DNA: TGTGCCAGCACTAGAGAGCAGCGAGAGACCCAGTACTTC; CDR3: CASTREQRETQYF
size: few; length: 15; J: TRBJ2-1; V: TRBV28; D: NA; DNA: TGTGCCAGCAGTTTGTGGGCGGGACCCTACAATGAGCAGTTCTTC; CDR3: CASSLWAGPYNEQFF
size: medium-sized; length: 14; J: TRBJ2-1; V: TRBV15; D: NA; DNA: TGTGCCACCAGCAGACTAGGGGCCTACAATGAGCAGTTCTTC; CDR3: CATSRLGAYNEQFF